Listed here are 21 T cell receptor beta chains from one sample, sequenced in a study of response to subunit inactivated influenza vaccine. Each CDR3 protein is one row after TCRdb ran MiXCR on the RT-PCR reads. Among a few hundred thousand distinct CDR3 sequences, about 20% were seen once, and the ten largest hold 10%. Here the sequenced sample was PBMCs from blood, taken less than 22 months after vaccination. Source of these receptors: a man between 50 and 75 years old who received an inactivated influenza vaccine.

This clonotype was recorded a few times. CDR3 DNA sequence: TGCAGTGCTACGAACAACAGGGGTTGGACAGATACGCAGTATTTT. Residues: CSATNNRGWTDTQYF. The genes are TRBV20-1 and TRBJ2-3; the match to TRBD1 covers 7 bases. The J segment lost 3 bases and the V segment lost 4 bases, leaving 10 bases of the junction unmatched. The CDR3 loop spans 15 amino acids. Germline V gene data show CDR1 as DFQATT and CDR2 as SNEGSKA (reference sequence).

The CDR3 loop is CASSPEQDILAGANVLTF. CDR3 nucleotide sequence: TGTGCCAGCAGCCCCGAACAGGATATTCTCGCTGGGGCCAACGTCCTGACTTTC. The chain combines TRBV9 with TRBJ2-6; maybe TRBD1 (5 bases). Germline CDR1 and CDR2: SGDLS and YYNGEE. V gave up 4 bases and J gave up 2 bases, with 19 bases separating them. CDR3 length: 18 amino acids. The full variable domain, rest sourced from reference TRBV9 and TRBJ2-6, is DSGVTQTPKHLITATGQRVTLRCSPRSGDLSVYWYQQSLDQGLQFLIQYYNGEERAKGNILERFSAQQFPDLHSELNLSSLELGDSALYFCASSPEQDILAGANVLTFGAGSRLTVL.

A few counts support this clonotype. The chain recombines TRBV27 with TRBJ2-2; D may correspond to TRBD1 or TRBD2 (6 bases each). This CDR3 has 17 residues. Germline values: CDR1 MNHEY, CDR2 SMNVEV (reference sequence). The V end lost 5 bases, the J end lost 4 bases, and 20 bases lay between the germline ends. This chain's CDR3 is CASSLSRGLARTGELFF. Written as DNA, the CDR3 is TGTGCCAGCAGTCTCTCCCGGGGGCTAGCGCGCACCGGGGAGCTGTTTTTT.

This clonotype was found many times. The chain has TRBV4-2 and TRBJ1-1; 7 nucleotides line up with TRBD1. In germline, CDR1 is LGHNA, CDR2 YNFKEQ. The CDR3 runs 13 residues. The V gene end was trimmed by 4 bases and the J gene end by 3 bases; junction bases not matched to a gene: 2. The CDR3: CASSPDRDTEAFF. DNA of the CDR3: TGTGCCAGCAGCCCAGACAGGGACACTGAAGCTTTCTTT.

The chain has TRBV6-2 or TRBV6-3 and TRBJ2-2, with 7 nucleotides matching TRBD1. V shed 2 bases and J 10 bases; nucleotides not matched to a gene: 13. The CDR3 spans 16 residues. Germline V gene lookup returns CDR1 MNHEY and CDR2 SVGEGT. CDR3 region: CASSYPDRSFIVELFF. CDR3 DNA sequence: TGTGCCAGCAGTTACCCGGACAGGAGTTTCATCGTGGAGCTGTTTTTT.

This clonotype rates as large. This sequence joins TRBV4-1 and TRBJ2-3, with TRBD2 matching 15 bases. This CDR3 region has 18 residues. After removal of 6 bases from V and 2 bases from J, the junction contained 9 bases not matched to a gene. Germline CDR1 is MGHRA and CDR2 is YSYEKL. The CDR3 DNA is TGCGCCAGCAGTCACTGGACTAGCGGGGGGGTATACACAGATACGCAGTATTTT. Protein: CASSHWTSGGVYTDTQYF.

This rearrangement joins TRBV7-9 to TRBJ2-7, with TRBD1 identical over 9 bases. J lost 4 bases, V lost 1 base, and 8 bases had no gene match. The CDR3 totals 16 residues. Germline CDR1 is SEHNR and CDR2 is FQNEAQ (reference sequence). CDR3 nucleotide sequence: TGTGCCAGCAGCTTAGGCCGAGACAGGGGGTGGTACGAGCAGTACTTC. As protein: CASSLGRDRGWYEQYF.

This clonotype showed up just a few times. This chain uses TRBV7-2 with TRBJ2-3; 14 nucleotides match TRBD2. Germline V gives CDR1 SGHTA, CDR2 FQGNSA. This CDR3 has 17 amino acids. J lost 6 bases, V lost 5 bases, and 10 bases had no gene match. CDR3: CASSPVTSGGAGDTQYF. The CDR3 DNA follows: TGTGCCAGCAGCCCCGTGACTAGCGGGGGGGCAGGGGATACGCAGTATTTT.

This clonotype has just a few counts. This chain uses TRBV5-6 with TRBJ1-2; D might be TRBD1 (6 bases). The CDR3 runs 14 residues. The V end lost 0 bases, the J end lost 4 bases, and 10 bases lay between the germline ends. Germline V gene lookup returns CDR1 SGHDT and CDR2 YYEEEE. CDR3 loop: CASSLVTGTYGYTF. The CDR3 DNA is TGTGCCAGCAGCTTGGTGACAGGAACCTATGGCTACACCTTC. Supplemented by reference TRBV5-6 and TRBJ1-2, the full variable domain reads DAGVTQSPTHLIKTRGQQVTLRCSPKSGHDTVSWYQQALGQGPQFIFQYYEEEERQRGNFPDRFSGHQFPNYSSELNVNALLLGDSALYLCASSLVTGTYGYTFGSGTRLTVV.

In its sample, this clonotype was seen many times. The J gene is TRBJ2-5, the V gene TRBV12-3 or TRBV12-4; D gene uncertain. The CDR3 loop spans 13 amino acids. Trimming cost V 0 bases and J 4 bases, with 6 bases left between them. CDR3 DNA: TGTGCCAGCAGTTTAGCATGGGGAGAGACCCAGTACTTC. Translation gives CASSLAWGETQYF.

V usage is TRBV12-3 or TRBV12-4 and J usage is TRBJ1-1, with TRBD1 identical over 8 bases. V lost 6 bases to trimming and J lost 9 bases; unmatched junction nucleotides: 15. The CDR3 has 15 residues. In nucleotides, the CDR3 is TGTGCCAGCAGCCCCGTACCTTATCCAGGGGGCCAAGCTTTCTTT. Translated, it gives CASSPVPYPGGQAFF.

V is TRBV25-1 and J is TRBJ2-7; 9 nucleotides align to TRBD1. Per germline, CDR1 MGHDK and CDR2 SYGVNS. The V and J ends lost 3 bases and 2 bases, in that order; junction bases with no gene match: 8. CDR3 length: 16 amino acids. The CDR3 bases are TGTGCCAGCAGTGATGGGACAGGGTGGTACACCTACGAGCAGTACTTC. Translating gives CASSDGTGWYTYEQYF.

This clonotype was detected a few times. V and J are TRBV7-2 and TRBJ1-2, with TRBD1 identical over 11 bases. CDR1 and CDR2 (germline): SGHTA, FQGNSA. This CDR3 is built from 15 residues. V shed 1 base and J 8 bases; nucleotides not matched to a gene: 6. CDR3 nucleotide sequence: TGTGCCAGCAGCTTAGATGGACAGGGGGCTGGAGGCTACACCTTC. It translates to CASSLDGQGAGGYTF.

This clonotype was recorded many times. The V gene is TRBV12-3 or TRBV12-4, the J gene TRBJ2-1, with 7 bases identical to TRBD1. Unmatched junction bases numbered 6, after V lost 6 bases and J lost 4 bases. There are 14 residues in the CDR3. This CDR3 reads CASSQGQWYNEQFF. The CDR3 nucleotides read TGTGCCAGCAGCCAGGGACAGTGGTACAATGAGCAGTTCTTC.

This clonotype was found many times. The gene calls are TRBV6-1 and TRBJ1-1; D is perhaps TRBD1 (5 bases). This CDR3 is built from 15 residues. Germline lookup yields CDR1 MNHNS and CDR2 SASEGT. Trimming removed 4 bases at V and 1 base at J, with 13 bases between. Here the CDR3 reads CASSARRAGNTEAFF. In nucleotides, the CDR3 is TGTGCCAGCAGTGCACGCAGGGCCGGGAACACTGAAGCTTTCTTT.

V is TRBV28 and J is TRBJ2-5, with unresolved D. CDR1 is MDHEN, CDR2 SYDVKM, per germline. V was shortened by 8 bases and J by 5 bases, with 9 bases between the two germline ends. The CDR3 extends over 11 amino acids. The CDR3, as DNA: TGTGCCAGCTCAGCATATGAGACCCAGTACTTC. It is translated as CASSAYETQYF.

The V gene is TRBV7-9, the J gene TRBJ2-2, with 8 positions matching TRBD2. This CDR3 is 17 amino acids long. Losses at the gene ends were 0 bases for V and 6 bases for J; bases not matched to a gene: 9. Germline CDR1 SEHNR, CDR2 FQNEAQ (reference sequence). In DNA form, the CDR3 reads TGTGCCAGCAGCTTAGCGCCGGGACTAGTATTCGCCGGGGAGCTGTTTTTT. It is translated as CASSLAPGLVFAGELFF.

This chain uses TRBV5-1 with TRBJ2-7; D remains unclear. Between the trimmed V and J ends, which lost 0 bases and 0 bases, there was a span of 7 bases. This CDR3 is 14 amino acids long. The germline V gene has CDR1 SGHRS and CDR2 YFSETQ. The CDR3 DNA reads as TGCGCCAGCAGCTTGGAACCCTTCTCCTACGAGCAGTACTTC. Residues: CASSLEPFSYEQYF.

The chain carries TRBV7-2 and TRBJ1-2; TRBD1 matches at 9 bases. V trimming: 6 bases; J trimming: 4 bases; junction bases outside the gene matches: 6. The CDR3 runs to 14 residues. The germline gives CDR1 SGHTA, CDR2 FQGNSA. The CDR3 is CASSRGQGSYGYTF. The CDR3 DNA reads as TGTGCCAGCAGTCGCGGACAGGGGAGCTATGGCTACACCTTC.

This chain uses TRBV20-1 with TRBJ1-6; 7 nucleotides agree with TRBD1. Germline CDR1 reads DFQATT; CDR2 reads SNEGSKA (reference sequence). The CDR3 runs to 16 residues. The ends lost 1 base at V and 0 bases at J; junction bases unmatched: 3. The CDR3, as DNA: TGCAGTGCTAGAGCAGGGGGTAGCTCCTATAATTCACCCCTCCACTTT. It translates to CSARAGGSSYNSPLHF.

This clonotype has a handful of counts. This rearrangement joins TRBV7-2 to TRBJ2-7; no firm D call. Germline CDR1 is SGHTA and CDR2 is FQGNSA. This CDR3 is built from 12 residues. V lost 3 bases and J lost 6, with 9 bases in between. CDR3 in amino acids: CASSFPVGEQYF. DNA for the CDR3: TGTGCCAGCAGCTTTCCGGTTGGCGAGCAGTACTTC.